This T cell receptor (beta chain) was retrieved from a study of cytomegalovirus exposure and HLA in healthy donors listed by TCRdb under 2017. General notes on the study: According to an earlier analysis of 587 of the donors, some 180 million T cells yielded roughly 110 million unique TCR beta sequences and about 300 Gb of sequence data. About 320 gigabases of sequencing data and approximately 85 million unique TCR sequences were included in an early release covering about 620 HLA-typed donors. The genetic ancestry cluster associated with self-reported Caucasian donors included 81% of the 300 to 400 genotyped donors. The aim of the study was to test whether cataloging public T cell receptors could identify signatures of past pathogen exposure. Using immunosequencing, the study profiled T cell repertoires from 550 to 750 subjects and related those repertoires to cytomegalovirus serostatus. A separate validation cohort of approximately 130 different subjects was used in addition to the 666-subject first cohort. High-throughput TCR immunosequencing, statistical association of individual TCRs with disease status, and machine learning were combined to predict cytomegalovirus infection status. In a later analysis, previously published TCR beta repertoires from about 640 donors were re-analyzed and high-resolution HLA genotyping was added so that TCR occurrence patterns could be studied. Rather than drawing on any new phenotypic data, the later analysis identified candidate immune exposures from TCR beta sequences and the way those sequences occurred across donors. An earlier analysis of 587 of the donors applied high-throughput TCR beta sequencing to assess whether each TCR beta V gene segment acted as functional or pseudogenic. Donor age, sex, ethnicity and CMV serostatus were compiled alongside the repertoire data. Genome-wide SNP genotypes for about 65% of the roughly 670 donors were used in a later genetic analysis, which treated that subset as a discovery cohort. All discovery cohort repertoires had been generated on a single sequencing platform. HLA typing covered class I and class II loci at four-digit resolution. The number of typed donors differed by locus: about 629-630 for A, B, C, DRB1 and DQB1; 522 for DQA1; approximately 600 for DPA1; and about 470 for DPB1. About five DR-DQ haplotypes were handled as single units for association and clustering, since linkage in the cohort was strong. On average, roughly 250,000 unique TCR beta nucleotide sequences were sequenced per donor among 398 genotyped donors of the cohort, with roughly 19% of those sequences being non-productive.

The germline V gene (reference sequence) specifies LNHNV as CDR1 and YYDKDF as CDR2. The junction carries 18 bases between V and J, which are trimmed by 9 bases and 1 base respectively. Its CDR3 holds 15 amino acids, cysteine through phenylalanine. The kept DNA is CDR3 alone, 45 bases in frame from the first base. About this clone itself: Its antigen remains unidentified. No much larger clone exists at a distance of one base, and base qualities are not known.

The research as a whole found: A further reported finding was that TCR beta sequences accurately predicted the HLA-A and HLA-B alleles for most subjects in the first cohort. Presence/absence analyses assumed roughly uniform sequencing depth across donors, an assumption that may not hold. An association between a missense DCLRE1C variant and V-gene and J-gene trimming of TCR beta chains was found in a later genetic analysis and replicated in an independent cohort. Across donors, most TCR sequences were observed very rarely, whereas some public TCRs were present in many individuals. A cluster of highly shared sequence variants was judged likely to be a technical artifact of the sequencing pipeline. In a later analysis, HLA-associated TCR beta chains were found to be more clonally expanded and to have lower generation probabilities than equally common non-associated chains. Linkage disequilibrium might explain the correlated functional status among segregating V segments, but an unknown experimental factor could not be ruled out. Because counts were too low, roughly 18 rarely observed V segments, including chromosome 9 orphons, were left out of the earlier analysis of a few hundred of the donors. In an earlier analysis of about 540 of the donors, most TCR beta V segments were observed in productive rearrangements about 87% or about 30% of the time, broadly matching IMGT annotations. In a later genetic analysis, fewer N-insertions in productive TCRs were reported among donors in an Asian-associated ancestry cluster than the roughly 700-donor mean. Assigning TCR associations to individual alleles was difficult when HLA alleles, especially DR and DQ, strongly co-occurred. In a later analysis, several top co-occurrence clusters were reported to appear linked to parvovirus B19, influenza, CMV and Epstein-Barr virus. A later analysis found that most CMV-associated TCR beta chains appeared HLA-restricted, with HLA associations seemingly driven largely by CMV exposure. In a later analysis, TCR association rates were found to vary across HLA loci, with the most associated TCRs seen for DRB1 alleles and the fewest for HLA-C alleles. In this cohort, only TCR beta chains were sequenced, and detectable features were limited by the absence of alpha or paired-chain data. Some IMGT-functional V segments, including TRBV6-2 and TRBV6-3, could not be told apart with the 87-base-pair reads, so those segments were excluded. The classifier was reported to diagnose cytomegalovirus status with high specificity and sensitivity in both the original cohort and the validation cohort. The authors suggested that the approach could potentially be generalized to other disease states and immunological phenotypes. The only immune exposure information available for the cohort was CMV serostatus. The study listed 164 TCR beta chains as associated with cytomegalovirus. In vitro tests confirmed that a few of the cytomegalovirus-associated TCR beta chains recognize cytomegalovirus antigens. Because HLA typing was missing for some donors at each locus, association tests included only the typed subset. Specific HLA alleles were associated with some 15,000 TCR beta sequences at a false discovery rate of 0.05 in a later analysis.

The cohort comprised several hundred healthy bone marrow donors. At the time of sampling, all cohort members were nominally healthy, though unrecorded immune exposures were likely present. The donor was CMV seronegative and was included in the group of 352 seronegative cohort members. A peripheral blood sample was collected from each donor, and TCR beta sequencing was performed on peripheral blood mononuclear cells. The Qiagen DNeasy Blood Extraction Kit was used to extract genomic DNA from the blood cell samples. The protocol used for the library was the immunoSEQ multiplex PCR assay. For the multiplex PCR, a mixture combining 60 forward primers for TCR Vbeta segments and 13 reverse primers for TCR Jbeta segments was used. Amplification of the CDR3 region of rearranged TCR beta genes was performed with a multiplex PCR assay on genomic DNA. The Illumina HiSeq System was used to sequence the amplified TCR beta libraries as 87-base-pair reads. The paper's data handling went like this. In a later analysis, tens of millions of unique TCR beta chains were counted across the roughly 670 repertoires, and roughly 10 million of these chains were shared by at least two donors. Raw reads were error-corrected and collapsed into unique sequences by a nearest-neighbor algorithm in which closely related sequences were merged to remove PCR and sequencing errors. Alignment of CDR3 sequences to IMGT reference sequences was used to assign V, D and J gene segments. For a sequence to be retained, a match of at least six nucleotides to both a V gene segment and a J gene segment was required. Rearrangements were classified as productive when the CDR3 lacked stop codons and remained in frame with V and J, and all other rearrangements were classified as non-productive. Following IMGT convention, CDR3 was defined as the stretch from the second conserved V-encoded cysteine up to the conserved J-encoded phenylalanine. In an earlier analysis of 550 to 650 of the donors, sequences lacking an unambiguous match to a single V gene segment were excluded. An earlier analysis of just under 600 of the donors called V segments functional above 56.7% productive rearrangements and segregating when the between-donor standard deviation exceeded 5%. A statistical classification framework was built to diagnose cytomegalovirus status from the catalog of TCR beta chain sequences. In a later analysis, V and J genes were assigned by comparing TCR nucleotide sequences against IMGT/GENE-DB human TR gene sequences. The TCRdist pipeline was used in a later analysis to assign CDR3 sequences and most-parsimonious VDJ recombination scenarios. In a later analysis, every TCR beta chain was defined by the combination of its CDR3 amino acid sequence and its V-gene family, and reads without a unique V-gene family were dropped. In a later analysis, a few hundred highly shared, low-generation-probability nucleotide sequences were removed to address suspected cross-contamination and a sequencing artifact. For each public chain, a later analysis derived a clonal expansion index from normalized ranks of inferred template counts within each repertoire. Generation probabilities in a later analysis came from a VDJ recombination model fitted to out-of-frame rearrangements, and those results were checked against IGoR. In a later analysis, TCR-TCR, TCR-HLA and TCR-CMV co-occurrence was scored with hypergeometric tests, and a repertoire-size bias correction was applied to TCR pairs. False discovery rates were estimated in a later analysis by permuting HLA or CMV assignments 20 times. A later analysis grouped co-occurring TCRs with DBSCAN, adding TCRdist sequence similarity when clustering within HLA-allele-positive subsets. For co-occurrence clustering, repertoires with fewer than 30,000 or more than 120,000 public chains were excluded, along with four to six repertoires with anomalous nucleotide sharing. The table was pulled from immuneACCESS by TCRdb, which kept in-frame rearrangements only. Such tables lose some clones; where checked, under half of the loss comes from unresolved V genes, and the rest has no known cause. That table is the source of V, J and clone size, and D and trimming were worked out from the DNA. The sample table holds 200,000 or so clones, of which roughly nine tenths were seen once. The ten most abundant clones make up around 0.25% of the sample.

Sequences were obtained from PBMCs. The chain is made from TRBV15 and TRBJ1-2, with TRBD1 as a weak D call on 6 bases. This TCR came from a girl in the first two years of life in good health and CMV-seronegative. For the CDR3, the sequence is CATSVGQNLNYGYTF. The DNA sequence is TGTGCCACGTCCGTTGGACAGAACCTTAACTATGGCTACACCTTC.